Sequencing of this T cell receptor beta chain was carried out in a study of blood T cell repertoires in COVID-19. Assay used: immunoSEQ multiplex PCR; TCRdb lists only in-frame clones, some missing. Of about 270,000 clones in the sample, around nine tenths were seen once. The specimen sequenced was peripheral blood. This TCR was sampled from a man aged 35 to 55 with active or convalescent COVID-19.

CDR3 amino acids: CASSIGLTASYEQYF. In DNA, the CDR3 is TGTGCCAGTAGTATAGGCCTGACAGCGAGCTACGAGCAGTACTTC. The rearrangement joins TRBV19 to TRBJ2-7, with D perhaps TRBD1 (5 bases). The V end was cut by 1 base, the J end by 3 bases, with 13 bases between. The CDR3 is 15 amino acids. Germline CDR1 LNHDA, CDR2 SQIVND (reference sequence).